Below, 24 T cell receptor beta chains from the same sample are listed, as sequenced in a study of beta chain features in type 1 diabetes. Study observations and caveats: Moderate yet significant TCRB CDR3 shortening was seen in Type 1 diabetes patients in all four CD4+ subsets.

cDNA synthesis used the whole RNA isolate, giving expressed TCRB sequences. This table comes from immunoSEQ multiplex PCR, and its TCRdb copy is limited to in-frame clones, with some not included. This sample carries hundreds of thousands of clones, 13% of them seen once, and the ten largest clones take approximately 0.021%. No antigen has been assigned to these receptors. Sample: naive CD4+ T cells from blood. All receptors derive from a man between 18 and 29 years old with type 1 diabetes.

This clone was seen more than once but under ten times. This chain joins TRBV28 and TRBJ1-1, with D possibly TRBD1 on 6 matching bases. The CDR3 loop spans 11 amino acids. The germline gives CDR1 MDHEN, CDR2 SYDVKM. Trimming shortened V by 7 bases and J by 7 bases, and 10 bases separated the two germline ends. The CDR3 region is CASTRGLEAFF. The CDR3 bases are TGTGCCAGCACCAGGGGTCTTGAAGCTTTCTTT.

The CDR3 spells CASSPSEATYNEQFF. CDR3 in DNA: TGTGCCAGTAGCCCAAGTGAGGCCACGTACAATGAGCAGTTCTTC. The genes are TRBV19 and TRBJ2-1; D not resolved. The germline gives CDR1 LNHDA, CDR2 SQIVND (reference sequence). CDR3 size: 15 residues. Deletions cut 6 bases from V and 4 bases from J, with 16 bases between.

The CDR3: CAWSAGGVAGDTQYF. As DNA, the CDR3 is TGTGCCTGGAGTGCTGGGGGAGTGGCTGGAGATACGCAGTATTTT. The rearrangement joins TRBV30 to TRBJ2-3; D assignment may be TRBD1 or TRBD2 (5 bases each). The CDR3 has 15 residues. Germline assignment: CDR1 GTSNPN and CDR2 SVGIG (reference sequence). The V end was cut by 1 base, the J end by 5 bases, with 16 bases between.

This clone showed up just a few times. The chain is built from TRBV5-6 and TRBJ1-2, with D maybe TRBD1 (5 bases). CDR3 length: 13 residues. Germline CDR1 reads SGHDT; CDR2 reads YYEEEE. Trimming removed 3 bases at V and 3 bases at J, with 9 bases between. In nucleotides, the CDR3 is TGTGCCAGCAGCTCCGCAGGGTACTATGGCTACACCTTC. Residues: CASSSAGYYGYTF. The full variable domain, in which reference TRBV5-6 and TRBJ1-2 provide the parts outside the CDR3, is DAGVTQSPTHLIKTRGQQVTLRCSPKSGHDTVSWYQQALGQGPQFIFQYYEEEERQRGNFPDRFSGHQFPNYSSELNVNALLLGDSALYLCASSSAGYYGYTFGSGTRLTVV.

The V gene is TRBV30, the J gene TRBJ2-7, with 8 bases matching TRBD2. This CDR3 spans 14 amino acids. The V segment lost 5 bases and the J segment 5 bases; nucleotides outside the gene matches: 11. In germline, CDR1 is GTSNPN, CDR2 SVGIG (reference sequence). The CDR3 region is CAWAGPPAGDEQYF. The CDR3 DNA is TGTGCCTGGGCCGGACCTCCAGCGGGGGACGAGCAGTACTTC.

This clone was counted a few times. The J gene is TRBJ2-2, the V gene TRBV7-9, with 7 bases matching TRBD1. The CDR3 sequence is 16 residues long. The V and J ends lost 4 bases and 2 bases, in that order; junction bases with no gene match: 7. Germline assignment: CDR1 SEHNR and CDR2 FQNEAQ (reference sequence). The DNA of the CDR3 is TGTGCCAGCAGCTCCAAGAGGGGGCTCAACACCGGGGAGCTGTTTTTT. Translation: CASSSKRGLNTGELFF. Using reference TRBV7-9 and TRBJ2-2 for the parts outside the CDR3, the full variable domain is DTGVSQNPRHKITKRGQNVTFRCDPISEHNRLYWYRQTLGQGPEFLTYFQNEAQLEKSRLLSDRFSAERPKGSFSTLEIQRTEQGDSAMYLCASSSKRGLNTGELFFGEGSRLTVL.

This clone has more than one count but fewer than ten. This chain links TRBV10-3 with TRBJ1-4; no clear D gene. The germline V and J ends were trimmed by 3 bases and 5 bases, with 7 bases remaining between them. The CDR3 covers 13 residues. Germline loops: CDR1 ENHRY, CDR2 SYGVKD. The CDR3 DNA reads TGTGCCATCAGTGACGGTGCCAATGAAAAACTGTTTTTT. It is translated as CAISDGANEKLFF.

V usage is TRBV5-5 and J usage is TRBJ1-5; D might be TRBD1 (6 bases). The CDR3 has 14 residues. Germline CDR1 and CDR2: SGHKS and YYEKEE (reference sequence). The V end lost 2 bases, the J end lost 6 bases, and 12 bases lay between the germline ends. CDR3 sequence: CASSLLGGPQPQHF. CDR3 nucleotide sequence: TGTGCCAGCAGCTTACTCGGGGGGCCTCAGCCCCAGCATTTT.

The CDR3 region is CASSYKGRGRGSEQFF. The CDR3 nucleotides are TGTGCCAGCAGTTATAAGGGCAGGGGGCGAGGGAGTGAGCAGTTCTTC. The chain is built from TRBV6-5 and TRBJ2-1, with 8 bases matching TRBD1. The CDR3 is made up of 16 amino acids. CDR1 and CDR2 from the germline V gene are MNHEY and SVGAGI. V shed 3 bases, J shed 9 bases, and the junction held 13 bases outside the gene matches.

This clone was recorded a few times. The chain recombines TRBV27 with TRBJ2-3, with D hard to call. Germline lookup yields CDR1 MNHEY and CDR2 SMNVEV (reference sequence). With 8 bases removed from V and 6 bases from J, the gap between germline ends came to 9 bases. This CDR3 is built from 11 residues. CDR3 sequence: CASQVADTQYF. The CDR3 DNA follows: TGTGCCAGCCAGGTGGCGGATACGCAGTATTTT.

This clone was counted a single time. J is TRBJ1-1 and V is TRBV7-3; D not resolved. This CDR3 comprises 13 residues. V dropped 3 bases and J dropped 2 bases, with 7 bases sitting between them. Germline V CDR1 and CDR2: SGHTA, FQGTGA. The CDR3 reads CASSFQDNTEAFF. CDR3 coding DNA: TGTGCCAGCAGCTTCCAGGATAACACTGAAGCTTTCTTT.

This clone was seen only a few times. The rearrangement uses TRBV6-4 and TRBJ2-1; TRBD1 is a possible D gene (5 bases). Germline V gives CDR1 MRHNA, CDR2 SNTAGT. Trimming left V 0 bases short and J 5 bases short, with 11 bases between. This CDR3 is built from 15 residues. The CDR3 sequence is CASSDSPGWDNEQFF. CDR3 DNA: TGTGCCAGCAGTGACTCGCCAGGGTGGGACAATGAGCAGTTCTTC.

This chain joins TRBV5-1 and TRBJ1-3, with 7 bases matching TRBD1. The CDR3 is 17 amino acids. Germline lookup yields CDR1 SGHRS and CDR2 YFSETQ. V lost 4 bases to trimming and J lost 3 bases; unmatched junction nucleotides: 13. The CDR3 protein is CASSQAGQSSGGNTIYF. The CDR3 bases are TGCGCCAGCAGCCAAGCGGGACAGTCCTCTGGTGGAAACACCATATATTTT. Complete variable domain (other parts from reference TRBV5-1 and TRBJ1-3): KAGVTQTPRYLIKTRGQQVTLSCSPISGHRSVSWYQQTPGQGLQFLFEYFSETQRNKGNFPGRFSGRQFSNSRSEMNVSTLELGDSALYLCASSQAGQSSGGNTIYFGEGSWLTVV.

The J gene is TRBJ2-7, the V gene TRBV6-6; a weak D match, TRBD1 (6 bases). The germline V gene encodes CDR1 MNHNY and CDR2 SVGAGI (reference sequence). V lost 6 bases, J lost 6 bases, and 18 bases lay in between. CDR3 length: 14 amino acids. The CDR3 region is CASSLGHTSGEQYF. DNA for the CDR3: TGTGCCAGCAGCTTGGGACACACGTCGGGCGAGCAGTACTTC.

The gene calls are TRBV15 and TRBJ1-2; weak D call: TRBD1 (5 bases). Germline-derived CDR1 and CDR2 are LNHNV and YYDKDF (reference sequence). This CDR3 has 13 amino acids. Trimming shortened V by 5 bases and J by 6 bases, and 13 bases separated the two germline ends. CDR3 sequence: CATSPRGSDGYTF. The CDR3 DNA reads TGTGCCACCAGCCCGAGGGGCAGTGATGGCTACACCTTC.

In its sample, this clone was seen a few times. This sequence joins TRBV12-5 and TRBJ2-2, with TRBD1 matching over 7 bases. V shed 1 base, J shed 7 bases, and the junction held 12 bases outside the gene matches. Per the germline V gene, CDR1 is LGHNT and CDR2 is FRNRAP. The CDR3 sequence is 17 residues long. The CDR3 nucleotides are TGTGCTAGTGGTTTGGCTACCGGGACAGTGGGGGTCGGGGAGCTGTTTTTT. This translates into CASGLATGTVGVGELFF. Complete variable domain (other parts from reference TRBV12-5 and TRBJ2-2): DARVTQTPRHKVTEMGQEVTMRCQPILGHNTVFWYRQTMMQGLELLAYFRNRAPLDDSGMPKDRFSAEMPDATLATLKIQPSEPRDSAVYFCASGLATGTVGVGELFFGEGSRLTVL.

This clone came up a few times. This chain connects TRBV27 to TRBJ1-1, with TRBD1 identical over 7 bases. The V and J ends lost 5 bases and 8 bases, in that order; junction bases with no gene match: 14. The CDR3 length is 15 residues. The V gene's germline CDR1 is MNHEY and CDR2 SMNVEV (reference sequence). Here the CDR3 reads CASSPEGQVVIEAFF. In nucleotides, the CDR3 is TGTGCCAGCAGTCCTGAAGGACAGGTCGTAATAGAAGCTTTCTTT.

The chain joins TRBV29-1 to TRBJ1-2; TRBD1 agrees at 9 bases. The CDR3 consists of 13 residues. Germline trimming cut 5 bases from V and 9 bases from J; bases unmatched to any gene: 10. Per the germline V gene, CDR1 is SQVTM and CDR2 is ANQGSEA. The CDR3 region has the DNA TGCAGCGTTACTAGGACAGGGGAACTCAGCTACACCTTC. This encodes CSVTRTGELSYTF.

The rearrangement links TRBV7-9 to TRBJ1-4; no firm D call. Germline V gives CDR1 SEHNR, CDR2 FQNEAQ (reference sequence). Trimming removed 5 bases from V and 7 bases from J, with 14 bases in between. The CDR3 runs 14 residues. Here the CDR3 DNA reads TGTGCCAGCAGCCCCCTAGCGGCAGGTGAAAAACTGTTTTTT. Translating it yields CASSPLAAGEKLFF.

This clone was counted a few times. V usage is TRBV14 and J usage is TRBJ2-3; 9 positions agree with TRBD2. This CDR3 comprises 16 residues. Germline values: CDR1 SGHDN, CDR2 FVKESK. Germline trimming cut 0 bases from V and 5 bases from J; bases unmatched to any gene: 6. CDR3 sequence: CASSQEGAGGLDTQYF. The CDR3 bases are TGTGCCAGCAGCCAAGAAGGAGCGGGGGGCCTAGATACGCAGTATTTT.

The chain recombines TRBV28 with TRBJ2-1; 12 bases match TRBD2. Germline V lookup: CDR1 MDHEN, CDR2 SYDVKM. V trimming: 6 bases; J trimming: 6 bases; junction bases outside the gene matches: 9. The length of the CDR3 is 16 residues. CDR3 nucleotide sequence: TGTGCCAGCAGCTTAGTACTAGCGGGAGGCCTCAATGAGCAGTTCTTC. Residues: CASSLVLAGGLNEQFF. Full variable domain (missing parts from reference TRBV28 and TRBJ2-1): DVKVTQSSRYLVKRTGEKVFLECVQDMDHENMFWYRQDPGLGLRLIYFSYDVKMKEKGDIPEGYSVSREKKERFSLILESASTNQTSMYLCASSLVLAGGLNEQFFGPGTRLTVL.

This clone was detected only a few times. The chain recombines TRBV10-3 with TRBJ1-2; no firm D call. Deletions cut 2 bases from V and 3 bases from J, with 7 bases between. The CDR3 is 13 residues long. The germline V gene encodes CDR1 ENHRY and CDR2 SYGVKD. CDR3 DNA: TGTGCCATCAGTGAGGATGAGGACTATGGCTACACCTTC. This codes for CAISEDEDYGYTF.

V gene TRBV5-5 combines with J gene TRBJ1-5, with no clear D. This CDR3 is 14 amino acids long. The germline V gene encodes CDR1 SGHKS and CDR2 YYEKEE (reference sequence). V was clipped by 1 base and J by 2 bases, with 7 bases between them. The DNA for the CDR3 is TGTGCCAGCAGCTTGTATTTAGGCAATCAGCCCCAGCATTTT. Translated, it gives CASSLYLGNQPQHF.

The gene calls are TRBV11-2 and TRBJ2-2; D may be TRBD1 (6 bases). Germline CDR1 is SGHAT and CDR2 is FQNNGV. The CDR3 spans 15 residues. V shed 5 bases and J shed 2 bases, with 12 bases lying between them. Here the CDR3 DNA reads TGTGCCAGCAGCCTAGGGGGACGAAACACCGGGGAGCTGTTTTTT. Translation: CASSLGGRNTGELFF. Full variable domain (missing parts from reference TRBV11-2 and TRBJ2-2): EAGVAQSPRYKIIEKRQSVAFWCNPISGHATLYWYQQILGQGPKLLIQFQNNGVVDDSQLPKDRFSAERLKGVDSTLKIQPAKLEDSAVYLCASSLGGRNTGELFFGEGSRLTVL.